Presented here are 30 T cell receptor beta chains from one specimen sequenced in a study of cytomegalovirus exposure and HLA in healthy donors. Primers included in the PCR were 60 Vbeta and 13 Jbeta primers. The assay was immunoSEQ multiplex PCR, and TCRdb's table has in-frame clones only and misses some. This specimen shows 45,000 to 60,000 clones; the ten leading clones hold approximately 6.9%. The sequenced material came from PBMCs. Receptor source: a woman in her thirties or forties in good health and CMV-seronegative.

This chain connects TRBV9 to TRBJ2-5; TRBD1 aligns across 7 bases. V shed 0 bases and J 5 bases; nucleotides not matched to a gene: 7. The length of the CDR3 is 15 residues. Germline V gene sequence: CDR1 SGDLS, CDR2 YYNGEE. The CDR3 DNA follows: TGTGCCAGCAGCGTAGGGGGGACAGCCGGGGAGACCCAGTACTTC. Residues: CASSVGGTAGETQYF. The whole variable domain, remainder taken from reference TRBV9 and TRBJ2-5, is DSGVTQTPKHLITATGQRVTLRCSPRSGDLSVYWYQQSLDQGLQFLIQYYNGEERAKGNILERFSAQQFPDLHSELNLSSLELGDSALYFCASSVGGTAGETQYFGPGTRLLVL.

The chain joins TRBV5-1 to TRBJ2-7; 9 bases match TRBD2. The CDR3 contains 16 residues. Looked up from germline, CDR1 is SGHRS and CDR2 is YFSETQ. The J segment lost 5 bases and the V segment lost 4 bases, leaving 13 bases of the junction unmatched. CDR3 loop: CASSPLAGVRTHEQYF. The DNA for the CDR3 is TGCGCCAGCAGCCCATTAGCGGGAGTGAGGACACACGAGCAGTACTTC.

The chain joins TRBV11-2 to TRBJ1-1; D not resolved. Germline V lookup: CDR1 SGHAT, CDR2 FQNNGV. V was cut by 3 bases and J by 0 bases, with 8 bases left in between. There are 14 residues in the CDR3. CDR3 DNA: TGTGCCAGCAGCTTTAGAGGAGTGAACACTGAAGCTTTCTTT. Its translation: CASSFRGVNTEAFF.

The rearrangement uses TRBV6-5 and TRBJ2-7, with D possibly TRBD2 on 6 matching bases. Germline CDR1 is MNHEY and CDR2 is SVGAGI. The CDR3 is made up of 15 amino acids. The V and J ends lost 2 bases and 3 bases respectively, with 14 bases between them. CDR3 sequence: CASSYTAGLGYEQYF. The CDR3 nucleotides read TGTGCCAGCAGTTACACGGCGGGACTGGGCTACGAGCAGTACTTC.

The chain joins TRBV4-2 to TRBJ2-1; 9 bases line up with TRBD2. This CDR3 contains 15 residues. Losses at the gene ends were 2 bases for V and 3 bases for J; bases not matched to a gene: 2. Germline loops: CDR1 LGHNA, CDR2 YNFKEQ. This chain's CDR3 is CASSQSSGDYNEQFF. The CDR3 nucleotides read TGTGCCAGCAGCCAATCTAGCGGGGACTACAATGAGCAGTTCTTC.

This chain uses TRBV7-9 with TRBJ2-7, with 7 bases fitting TRBD1. J was trimmed by 2 bases and V by 5 bases; bases with no gene match: 6. The CDR3 has 14 amino acids. Germline V CDR1 and CDR2: SEHNR, FQNEAQ (reference sequence). CDR3 sequence: CASSVGQQTYEQYF. In DNA form, the CDR3 reads TGTGCCAGCAGCGTGGGACAGCAAACCTACGAGCAGTACTTC.

This chain joins TRBV6-5 and TRBJ2-7; 7 bases are shared with TRBD1. The V gene end was trimmed by 6 bases and the J gene end by 2 bases; junction bases not matched to a gene: 4. This CDR3 contains 13 residues. Germline CDR1 MNHEY, CDR2 SVGAGI. CDR3 bases: TGTGCCAGCAGACAGGGACAGACCTACGAGCAGTACTTC. This codes for CASRQGQTYEQYF.

The CDR3 DNA reads as TGCGCCAGCAGCTTGGAACAGGGTGCGAGGGCTTTCTTT. This sequence encodes CASSLEQGARAFF. The chain employs TRBV5-1 and TRBJ1-1; the D gene is possibly TRBD1 (6 bases). The CDR3 consists of 13 residues. Germline lookup yields CDR1 SGHRS and CDR2 YFSETQ. V was shortened by 0 bases and J by 11 bases, with 14 bases between the two germline ends.

V usage is TRBV6-5 and J usage is TRBJ2-7; D might be TRBD1 (6 bases). Germline V gives CDR1 MNHEY, CDR2 SVGAGI. V dropped 7 bases and J dropped 3 bases, with 13 bases sitting between them. The CDR3 runs 13 residues. The CDR3 sequence is CASKATGGYEQYF. CDR3 sequence (DNA): TGTGCCAGCAAAGCGACAGGAGGCTACGAGCAGTACTTC.

The chain joins TRBV13 to TRBJ2-7; 7 bases are shared with TRBD2. Trimming at V came to 5 bases and at J to 5 bases, leaving 6 bases not matched to a gene. The CDR3 contains 13 residues. Germline CDR1 reads PRHDT; CDR2 reads FYEKMQ (reference sequence). The DNA of the CDR3 is TGTGCCAGCAGCCGGCTAGCGGTGAACGAGCAGTACTTC. Residues: CASSRLAVNEQYF. Based on the CDR3 plus reference TRBV13 and TRBJ2-7, the full variable domain is AAGVIQSPRHLIKEKRETATLKCYPIPRHDTVYWYQQGPGQDPQFLISFYEKMQSDKGSIPDRFSAQQFSDYHSELNMSSLELGDSALYFCASSRLAVNEQYFGPGTRLTVT.

The chain recombines TRBV18 with TRBJ2-2, with TRBD2 identical over 12 bases. There are 20 residues in the CDR3. V gave up 0 bases and J gave up 1 base; unmatched junction bases: 9. Germline V gene data show CDR1 as KGHSH and CDR2 as LQKENI. CDR3 DNA: TGTGCCAGCTCACCACCGAGGGCTAGCGGGAGGGACTTGAACACCGGGGAGCTGTTTTTT. Its protein is CASSPPRASGRDLNTGELFF.

The V call is TRBV2, the J call TRBJ2-5, with D possibly TRBD1 on 6 matching bases. The CDR3 consists of 13 residues. With 6 bases removed from V and 4 bases from J, the gap between germline ends came to 12 bases. Germline loops: CDR1 SNHLY, CDR2 FYNNEI. The CDR3: CASRDPGVETQYF. The DNA of the CDR3 is TGTGCCAGCAGGGACCCAGGGGTAGAGACCCAGTACTTC. The whole variable domain, remainder taken from reference TRBV2 and TRBJ2-5, is EPEVTQTPSHQVTQMGQEVILRCVPISNHLYFYWYRQILGQKVEFLVSFYNNEISEKSEIFDDQFSVERPDGSNFTLKIRSTKLEDSAMYFCASRDPGVETQYFGPGTRLLVL.

This chain uses TRBV6-5 with TRBJ1-2; 10 nucleotides agree with TRBD1. Germline loops: CDR1 MNHEY, CDR2 SVGAGI. V was clipped by 2 bases and J by 6 bases; unmatched bases: 3. The CDR3 contains 14 residues. CDR3 nucleotide sequence: TGTGCCAGCAGTTACGACAGGGGGCAGAATGGCTACACCTTC. Translating gives CASSYDRGQNGYTF.

The chain uses TRBV28 and TRBJ1-2; TRBD1 aligns across 7 bases. Losses at the gene ends were 3 bases for V and 5 bases for J; bases not matched to a gene: 9. The CDR3 loop spans 15 amino acids. Germline V gene data show CDR1 as MDHEN and CDR2 as SYDVKM. CDR3 region: CASSFKGQTLYGYTF. The CDR3 DNA reads as TGTGCCAGCAGTTTTAAGGGACAGACCCTTTATGGCTACACCTTC.

The chain recombines TRBV4-2 with TRBJ2-5; no definite D call. This CDR3 contains 14 residues. The V gene lost 2 bases and the J gene lost 5 bases, with 12 bases spanning the gap. Germline values: CDR1 LGHNA, CDR2 YNFKEQ. This CDR3 reads CASSQSPAGETQYF. The CDR3 DNA is TGTGCCAGCAGCCAAAGTCCCGCCGGGGAGACCCAGTACTTC.

The chain joins TRBV6-5 to TRBJ2-7; D remains ambiguous. Trimming removed 6 bases at V and 0 bases at J, with 6 bases between. CDR1 MNHEY and CDR2 SVGAGI come from the germline V gene. The CDR3 extends over 12 amino acids. CDR3 in DNA: TGTGCCAGCAGCCCCAGCTCCTACGAGCAGTACTTC. This gives the protein CASSPSSYEQYF.

This chain joins TRBV6-1 and TRBJ1-5; no reliable D call. Germline values: CDR1 MNHNS, CDR2 SASEGT. This CDR3 region has 14 residues. Deletions cut 1 base from V and 1 base from J, with 5 bases between. DNA of the CDR3: TGTGCCAGCAGTGAAGGGGAGAGCAATCAGCCCCAGCATTTT. Its translation: CASSEGESNQPQHF.

The CDR3 here is CAWSVSGRHQPQHF. CDR3 nucleotide sequence: TGTGCCTGGAGTGTATCCGGGAGGCATCAGCCCCAGCATTTT. The rearrangement uses TRBV30 and TRBJ1-5, with D unclear. Per the germline V gene, CDR1 is GTSNPN and CDR2 is SVGIG (reference sequence). This CDR3 spans 14 amino acids. V shed 0 bases and J shed 5 bases, with 11 bases lying between them.

The chain employs TRBV19 and TRBJ2-1, with 12 bases that match TRBD2. Per germline, CDR1 LNHDA and CDR2 SQIVND (reference sequence). V lost 5 bases to trimming and J lost 7 bases; unmatched junction nucleotides: 9. This CDR3 contains 16 residues. CDR3 amino acids: CASSSWTSGTGNEQFF. Here the CDR3 DNA reads TGTGCCAGTAGTTCCTGGACTAGCGGGACAGGGAATGAGCAGTTCTTC.

The chain joins TRBV4-3 to TRBJ2-7; a weak D match, TRBD1 (5 bases). The CDR3 spans 15 residues. V lost 0 bases, J lost 1 base, and 10 bases lay in between. Per germline, CDR1 LGHNA and CDR2 YSLEER. The CDR3 is CASSQDGRASYEQYF. For the CDR3, the DNA is TGCGCCAGCAGCCAAGACGGCAGGGCGTCCTACGAGCAGTACTTC.

The chain has TRBV6-5 and TRBJ2-7, with 7 bases aligning to TRBD1. Germline trimming cut 7 bases from V and 2 bases from J; bases unmatched to any gene: 8. The germline V gene encodes CDR1 MNHEY and CDR2 SVGAGI. This CDR3 is 14 amino acids long. The CDR3 reads CASTPTGTAYEQYF. The CDR3 DNA is TGTGCCAGCACCCCGACAGGGACAGCCTACGAGCAGTACTTC.

The genes are TRBV7-6 and TRBJ1-2; no firm D call. Looked up from germline, CDR1 is SGHVS and CDR2 is FNYEAQ. Trimming cost V 2 bases and J 8 bases, with 15 bases left between them. The CDR3 runs 14 residues. CDR3: CASSLMAGDDGYTF. The CDR3 DNA reads as TGTGCCAGCAGCTTAATGGCAGGCGATGACGGCTACACCTTC. Using reference TRBV7-6 and TRBJ1-2 for the parts outside the CDR3, the full variable domain is GAGVSQSPRYKVTKRGQDVALRCDPISGHVSLYWYRQALGQGPEFLTYFNYEAQQDKSGLPNDRFSAERPEGSISTLTIQRTEQRDSAMYRCASSLMAGDDGYTFGSGTRLTVV.

The genes are TRBV9 and TRBJ1-1; tentative D call: TRBD1 (6 bases). Germline lookup yields CDR1 SGDLS and CDR2 YYNGEE. The V end lost 2 bases, the J end lost 1 base, and 12 bases lay between the germline ends. This CDR3 region has 15 residues. CDR3 sequence reads: CASSVSGDPNTEAFF. The CDR3 bases are TGTGCCAGCAGCGTCTCAGGGGACCCGAACACTGAAGCTTTCTTT.

The CDR3 sequence is CASSPVEGRDTEAFF. The CDR3 bases are TGTGCCAGCTCACCAGTGGAGGGGAGAGACACTGAAGCTTTCTTT. The chain is built from TRBV18 and TRBJ1-1; D may be TRBD1 (5 bases). CDR3 size: 15 residues. Germline-derived CDR1 and CDR2 are KGHSH and LQKENI. V gave up 2 bases and J gave up 3 bases, with 13 bases separating them.

V is TRBV29-1 and J is TRBJ1-2; 9 bases agree with TRBD1. Germline values: CDR1 SQVTM, CDR2 ANQGSEA. V was pared by 8 bases and J by 6 bases, with 13 bases of the junction left unmatched. CDR3 length: 14 amino acids. CDR3 nucleotide sequence: TGCAGCACATTGAAGGCACAGGGGGCTGATGGCTACACCTTC. It encodes CSTLKAQGADGYTF.

This chain uses TRBV19 with TRBJ2-3; 12 bases map to TRBD1. The CDR3 runs 20 residues. CDR1 and CDR2 from the germline V gene are LNHDA and SQIVND (reference sequence). With 3 bases clipped from V and 2 bases from J, the junction kept 15 bases outside the gene matches. The CDR3 region is CASSIPPGTGGKTTTDTQYF. CDR3 sequence (DNA): TGTGCCAGTAGTATTCCCCCCGGGACAGGGGGCAAAACTACCACAGATACGCAGTATTTT.

This sequence joins TRBV7-2 and TRBJ1-1; 7 nucleotides line up with TRBD1. Germline V gene data show CDR1 as SGHTA and CDR2 as FQGNSA. The CDR3 sequence is 15 residues long. V gave up 4 bases and J gave up 2 bases; unmatched junction bases: 7. The CDR3 DNA sequence: TGTGCCAGCAGCTCGGTAGGGGGCACCAACACTGAAGCTTTCTTT. Translating it yields CASSSVGGTNTEAFF. Combining the CDR3 with reference TRBV7-2 and TRBJ1-1 gives the whole variable domain GAGVSQSPSNKVTEKGKDVELRCDPISGHTALYWYRQSLGQGLEFLIYFQGNSAPDKSGLPSDRFSAERTGGSVSTLTIQRTQQEDSAVYLCASSSVGGTNTEAFFGQGTRLTVV.

The V gene is TRBV29-1, the J gene TRBJ2-3, with 8 bases identical to TRBD2. J lost 5 bases, V lost 4 bases, and 8 bases had no gene match. The CDR3 covers 14 residues. Germline V gives CDR1 SQVTM, CDR2 ANQGSEA. CDR3 loop: CSVGVAGNIDTQYF. CDR3 bases: TGCAGCGTTGGGGTAGCGGGAAATATAGATACGCAGTATTTT.

The CDR3 spells CASSQWSTVAGNTIYF. The CDR3 region has the DNA TGTGCCAGCAGTCAATGGAGCACAGTGGCGGGGAACACCATATATTTT. The J gene is TRBJ1-3, the V gene TRBV11-2; D is uncertain. CDR1 is SGHAT and CDR2 is FQNNGV in the germline V gene. This CDR3 has 16 residues. V lost 6 bases to trimming and J lost 7 bases, with 22 bases between them. Full variable domain (rest looked up from reference TRBV11-2 and TRBJ1-3): EAGVAQSPRYKIIEKRQSVAFWCNPISGHATLYWYQQILGQGPKLLIQFQNNGVVDDSQLPKDRFSAERLKGVDSTLKIQPAKLEDSAVYLCASSQWSTVAGNTIYFGEGSWLTVV.

The V and J genes are TRBV18 and TRBJ2-3; 8 nucleotides match TRBD2. This CDR3 comprises 13 residues. V dropped 5 bases and J dropped 10; count of bases not matched to a gene: 8. Germline loops: CDR1 KGHSH, CDR2 LQKENI. The CDR3 sequence is CASSTNPGGAQYF. CDR3 nucleotide sequence: TGTGCCAGCTCAACGAATCCGGGGGGGGCGCAGTATTTT.